Listed below are T cell receptor beta chains from one sample, sequenced in a study of blood T cell repertoires in COVID-19. Clones were read by immunoSEQ multiplex PCR, and TCRdb kept only the in-frame ones, dropping some. The repertoire includes 200,000 to 300,000 clones, about 90% of them detected once, and around 3.3% sits in the top ten. Sequencing used PBMCs or T cells enriched from blood (not recorded which). All receptors come from a woman in her forties with acute COVID-19. CDR3s include the opening cysteine and the closing phenylalanine or tryptophan. The D gene is left open where the match is weak. Expanded clones get a size class; other rows say once, few or many, or leave the size out.

CDR3 protein: CASSLVSSRTDTQYF
CDR3 DNA: TGTGCCAGCAGCTTAGTGTCGTCCCGGACAGATACGCAGTATTTT
J gene: TRBJ2-3
V gene: TRBV5-4
D gene: -
clone size: -

CDR3 protein: CASSGLRTGGYGYTF
CDR3 DNA: TGTGCCAGCAGCGGACTAAGGACAGGGGGATATGGCTACACCTTC
J gene: TRBJ1-2
V gene: TRBV9
D gene: TRBD1
clone size: -

CDR3 protein: CASRRTSSHYEQYF
CDR3 DNA: TGTGCCAGCAGGAGGACTAGCAGCCATTACGAGCAGTACTTC
J gene: TRBJ2-7
V gene: TRBV6-5
D gene: TRBD2
clone size: few

CDR3 protein: CASSVDLGAGDTQYF
CDR3 DNA: TGTGCCAGCAGCGTAGATCTGGGGGCGGGCGATACGCAGTATTTT
J gene: TRBJ2-3
V gene: TRBV9
D gene: -
clone size: -

CDR3 protein: CASSVDIGNEQFF
CDR3 DNA: TGTGCCAGCAGCGTCGACATCGGAAATGAGCAGTTCTTC
J gene: TRBJ2-1
V gene: TRBV9
D gene: -
clone size: -

CDR3 protein: CASTRQGWTEAFF
CDR3 DNA: TGTGCCAGCACTCGACAGGGTTGGACTGAAGCTTTCTTT
J gene: TRBJ1-1
V gene: TRBV6-5
D gene: TRBD1
clone size: -

CDR3 protein: CASSYEGQGFSGYTF
CDR3 DNA: TGTGCCAGCAGTTACGAGGGACAGGGTTTTTCTGGCTACACCTTC
J gene: TRBJ1-2
V gene: TRBV6-6
D gene: TRBD1
clone size: -

CDR3 protein: CASSVFGARDTEAFF
CDR3 DNA: TGTGCCAGCAGCGTCTTCGGTGCGAGGGACACTGAAGCTTTCTTT
J gene: TRBJ1-1
V gene: TRBV9
D gene: -
clone size: -

CDR3 protein: CASTPGRRGAGSETQYF
CDR3 DNA: TGTGCCAGCACCCCCGGGAGGAGGGGTGCAGGGTCGGAGACCCAGTACTTC
J gene: TRBJ2-5
V gene: TRBV11-2
D gene: TRBD2
clone size: -

CDR3 protein: CASSVGVTNTEAFF
CDR3 DNA: TGTGCCAGCAGTGTCGGGGTTACGAACACTGAAGCTTTCTTT
J gene: TRBJ1-1
V gene: TRBV2
D gene: -
clone size: -

CDR3 protein: CASSGDRVSRQPQHF
CDR3 DNA: TGTGCCAGCAGCGGGGACAGGGTTAGCCGTCAGCCCCAGCATTTT
J gene: TRBJ1-5
V gene: TRBV2
D gene: TRBD1
clone size: -

CDR3 protein: CASFSRSTNEQFF
CDR3 DNA: TGTGCCAGCTTTTCGAGGAGTACAAATGAGCAGTTCTTC
J gene: TRBJ2-1
V gene: TRBV5-4
D gene: -
clone size: -

CDR3 protein: CASSLVAGDIEQYF
CDR3 DNA: TGTGCCAGCAGCTTAGTGGCGGGGGACATCGAGCAGTACTTC
J gene: TRBJ2-7
V gene: TRBV11-3
D gene: -
clone size: few

CDR3 protein: CASSRGAGAPDTQYF
CDR3 DNA: TGTGCCAGCAGTAGAGGGGCGGGAGCTCCAGATACGCAGTATTTT
J gene: TRBJ2-3
V gene: TRBV28
D gene: TRBD2
clone size: -

CDR3 protein: CSVQQGHGELFF
CDR3 DNA: TGCAGCGTTCAACAGGGACACGGGGAGCTGTTTTTT
J gene: TRBJ2-2
V gene: TRBV29-1
D gene: -
clone size: -

CDR3 protein: CASSIAGVNEKLFF
CDR3 DNA: TGTGCCAGTAGTATAGCAGGGGTTAATGAAAAACTGTTTTTT
J gene: TRBJ1-4
V gene: TRBV19
D gene: -
clone size: -

CDR3 protein: CASSSRGSEQFF
CDR3 DNA: TGTGCCAGCAGCTCAAGGGGGAGTGAGCAGTTCTTC
J gene: TRBJ2-1
V gene: TRBV11-2
D gene: -
clone size: -

CDR3 protein: CASSQGSWNEQYF
CDR3 DNA: TGTGCCAGCAGCCAGGGGTCGTGGAACGAGCAGTACTTC
J gene: TRBJ2-7
V gene: TRBV27
D gene: -
clone size: -

CDR3 protein: CASSYDRGRATGELFF
CDR3 DNA: TGTGCCAGCAGCTACGACAGGGGGCGCGCCACCGGGGAGCTGTTTTTT
J gene: TRBJ2-2
V gene: TRBV7-6
D gene: TRBD1
clone size: -

CDR3 protein: CASRRQANTGELFF
CDR3 DNA: TGTGCCAGCAGAAGACAGGCGAACACCGGGGAGCTGTTTTTT
J gene: TRBJ2-2
V gene: TRBV27
D gene: -
clone size: few

CDR3 protein: CASSDFQGRNTEAFF
CDR3 DNA: TGTGCCAGCAGCGACTTCCAGGGCAGGAACACTGAAGCTTTCTTT
J gene: TRBJ1-1
V gene: TRBV11-3
D gene: -
clone size: -

CDR3 protein: CASSGPGLAVNEQFF
CDR3 DNA: TGTGCCAGTAGTGGCCCGGGACTAGCGGTCAATGAGCAGTTCTTC
J gene: TRBJ2-1
V gene: TRBV19
D gene: TRBD2
clone size: -

CDR3 protein: CASRREVTDTQYF
CDR3 DNA: TGTGCCAGCAGGCGGGAGGTCACAGATACGCAGTATTTT
J gene: TRBJ2-3
V gene: TRBV6-5
D gene: TRBD2
clone size: -

CDR3 protein: CASSQPTVTGTGHYGYTF
CDR3 DNA: TGCGCCAGCAGCCAACCTACTGTAACCGGGACAGGGCACTATGGCTACACCTTC
J gene: TRBJ1-2
V gene: TRBV4-1
D gene: TRBD1
clone size: -

CDR3 protein: CATKTGQDQETQYF
CDR3 DNA: TGTGCCACCAAAACGGGACAGGACCAAGAGACCCAGTACTTC
J gene: TRBJ2-5
V gene: TRBV11-3
D gene: TRBD1
clone size: -